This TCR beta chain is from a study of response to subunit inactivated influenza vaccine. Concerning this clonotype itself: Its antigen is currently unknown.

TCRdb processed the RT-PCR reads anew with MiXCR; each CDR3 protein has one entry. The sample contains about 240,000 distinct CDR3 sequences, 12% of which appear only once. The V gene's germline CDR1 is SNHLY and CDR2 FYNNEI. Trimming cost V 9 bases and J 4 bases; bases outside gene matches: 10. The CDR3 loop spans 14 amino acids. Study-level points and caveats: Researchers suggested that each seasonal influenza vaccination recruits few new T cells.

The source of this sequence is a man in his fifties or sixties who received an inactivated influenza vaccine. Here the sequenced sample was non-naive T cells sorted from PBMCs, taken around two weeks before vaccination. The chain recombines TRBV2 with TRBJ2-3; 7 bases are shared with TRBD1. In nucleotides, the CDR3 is TGTGCCAGAGAAAACAGGGGATTAGCAGATACGCAGTATTTT. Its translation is CARENRGLADTQYF.